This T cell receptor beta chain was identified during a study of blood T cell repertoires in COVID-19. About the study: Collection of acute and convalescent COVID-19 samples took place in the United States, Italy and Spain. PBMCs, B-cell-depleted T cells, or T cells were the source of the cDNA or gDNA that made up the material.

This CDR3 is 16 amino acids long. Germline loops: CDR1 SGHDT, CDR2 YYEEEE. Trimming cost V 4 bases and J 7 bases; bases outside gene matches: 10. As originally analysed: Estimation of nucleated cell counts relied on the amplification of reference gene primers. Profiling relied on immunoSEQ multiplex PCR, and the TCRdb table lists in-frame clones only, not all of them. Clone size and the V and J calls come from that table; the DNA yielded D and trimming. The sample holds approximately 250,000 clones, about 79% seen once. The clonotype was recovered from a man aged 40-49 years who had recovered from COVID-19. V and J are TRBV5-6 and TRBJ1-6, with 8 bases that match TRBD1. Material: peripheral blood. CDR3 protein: CASSPSTGGFNSPLHF. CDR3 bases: TGTGCCAGCAGCCCGTCCACAGGGGGGTTCAATTCACCCCTCCACTTT.